This paragraph covers one T cell receptor (beta chain) sequence. V was shortened by 1 base and J by 0 bases, with 13 bases between the two germline ends. Germline V CDR1 and CDR2: SGHNT, YYREEE (reference sequence). CDR3 length: 16 residues. The sample belongs to a study of blood T cell repertoires in COVID-19. Study in general: Samples taken during acute and convalescent COVID-19 were collected in the United States, Italy and Spain.

The repertoire was sequenced with immunoSEQ multiplex PCR; TCRdb's copy has only in-frame clones and lacks some. The repertoire holds around 70,000 clones, with about 88% as singletons. This chain links TRBV5-4 with TRBJ2-5, with D possibly TRBD1 on 7 matching bases. Sequenced material: peripheral blood. This receptor was obtained from a human donor in a cohort sampled during active COVID-19. CDR3 residues: CASSLPSGGYQETQYF. CDR3 nucleotides: TGTGCCAGCAGCTTGCCATCAGGGGGGTACCAAGAGACCCAGTACTTC.